The T cell receptor (beta chain) under discussion was sequenced for a study of cytomegalovirus exposure and HLA in healthy donors. About the study: Clustering assigned 70% to 85% of the roughly 430 genotyped donors to the Caucasian-associated ancestry cluster. General study results and limits: What was likely a sequencing artifact was a cluster of highly shared sequence variants. Earlier analysis found most TCR beta V segments productive about 90% or about 30% of the time. In a later analysis, TCR beta V- and J-gene trimming was associated with a missense DCLRE1C variant.

Germline CDR1 is LGHNA and CDR2 is YSLEER. Trimming at V came to 1 base and at J to 2 bases, leaving 4 bases not matched to a gene. The CDR3 consists of 16 residues. 60 Vbeta and 13 Jbeta primers were used in PCR. Some clones are missing from TCRdb's copy, which holds only in-frame ones; the method was immunoSEQ multiplex PCR. Of more than 80,000 clones listed, about two thirds are singletons. On this clone itself: The antigen is unknown.

Sequencing input: PBMCs. J is TRBJ2-5 and V is TRBV4-3; 10 bases match TRBD2. This sequence was found in a man over 45 in good health and CMV-seronegative. The CDR3 reads CASSQGTSGAQETQYF. The CDR3 DNA reads as TGCGCCAGCAGCCAAGGGACTAGCGGAGCTCAAGAGACCCAGTACTTC.